The 10 T cell receptor beta chains given below trace back to one sample, sequenced in a study of cytomegalovirus exposure and HLA in healthy donors. In the PCR, 60 Vbeta and 13 Jbeta primers were used. Repertoires were generated with immunoSEQ multiplex PCR, while TCRdb's copy carries only in-frame clones and drops some. The top ten clones hold around 2.1% of a sample with fewer than 350,000 clones, roughly 90% of them seen once. Sequences were obtained from PBMCs. The receptor set was obtained from a woman aged 18-29 years in good health and CMV-seronegative.

This chain links TRBV6-1 with TRBJ2-2, with D possibly matching TRBD2 (6 bases). The CDR3 length is 13 residues. Germline V gives CDR1 MNHNS, CDR2 SASEGT. With 3 bases removed from V and 7 bases from J, the gap between germline ends came to 9 bases. The CDR3 region is CASSDGGGGELFF. CDR3 DNA sequence: TGTGCCAGCAGTGACGGGGGTGGCGGGGAGCTGTTTTTT.

The genes are TRBV10-3 and TRBJ1-2, with D tentatively TRBD1 (5 bases). The germline V gene encodes CDR1 ENHRY and CDR2 SYGVKD. The CDR3 is 16 amino acids. Trimming stripped 1 base from V and 7 bases from J, with 19 bases between. The CDR3 DNA is TGTGCCATCAGTGAGTGGCGGGGGGGAAGCGTATTTGGCTACACCTTC. Amino acid sequence: CAISEWRGGSVFGYTF.

This clone has a single count. This chain links TRBV6-5 with TRBJ1-1; 11 nucleotides align to TRBD1. CDR1 is MNHEY, CDR2 SVGAGI, per germline. The CDR3 contains 13 residues. The V and J ends lost 6 bases and 7 bases, in that order; junction bases with no gene match: 4. CDR3 loop: CASSRGQGGEAFF. The CDR3 DNA reads as TGTGCCAGCAGCAGGGGACAGGGGGGTGAAGCTTTCTTT.

This sequence joins TRBV7-8 and TRBJ2-7; tentatively, D is TRBD1 (6 bases). Trimming shortened V by 0 bases and J by 1 base, and 13 bases separated the two germline ends. Germline V gene data show CDR1 as SGHVS and CDR2 as FQNEAQ. The CDR3 runs to 16 residues. The CDR3 protein is CASSLAQITGSYEQYF. DNA of the CDR3: TGTGCCAGCAGCTTAGCCCAAATTACAGGGTCCTACGAGCAGTACTTC.

J is TRBJ2-2 and V is TRBV25-1; TRBD1 matches at 7 bases. The trim removed 4 bases at V and 2 bases at J, leaving 4 bases unmatched. CDR3 size: 15 residues. Germline CDR1 is MGHDK and CDR2 is SYGVNS. The CDR3 DNA reads TGTGCCAGCAGTGCGGGACAGTTTAACACCGGGGAGCTGTTTTTT. Amino acids: CASSAGQFNTGELFF.

This chain uses TRBV6-5 with TRBJ2-7; a weak D match, TRBD2 (5 bases). The CDR3 runs 12 residues. Germline V gene data show CDR1 as MNHEY and CDR2 as SVGAGI. V was shortened by 6 bases and J by 12 bases, with 18 bases between the two germline ends. The CDR3 sequence: CASRQLFSDMYF. The CDR3 DNA reads TGTGCCAGCAGACAACTTTTTAGCGATATGTACTTC.

A remark on this clone: Distinct nucleotide sequences in the sample also encode this CDR3. J is TRBJ1-1 and V is TRBV19, with unresolved D. The CDR3 is 13 amino acids. Germline CDR1 reads LNHDA; CDR2 reads SQIVND (reference sequence). V shed 3 bases and J shed 1 base, with 6 bases lying between them. CDR3 bases: TGTGCCAGTAGTATTACGGGGAACACTGAAGCTTTCTTT. It yields the protein CASSITGNTEAFF.

The V and J genes are TRBV6-1 and TRBJ2-7, with 8 bases fitting TRBD1. Trimming took 6 bases from V and 2 from J; bases not matched to a gene: 6. Germline values: CDR1 MNHNS, CDR2 SASEGT. The CDR3 is 14 amino acids. In DNA form, the CDR3 reads TGTGCCAGCAGGGAGACAGGGGTGGCCTACGAGCAGTACTTC. Its protein product is CASRETGVAYEQYF.

The J gene is TRBJ1-5, the V gene TRBV7-9; a weak D match, TRBD1 (6 bases). Deletions cut 6 bases from V and 5 bases from J, with 8 bases between. The germline V gene has CDR1 SEHNR and CDR2 FQNEAQ (reference sequence). CDR3 length: 12 residues. The CDR3 loop is CASRAGDQPQHF. The CDR3 nucleotides are TGTGCCAGCAGGGCAGGGGATCAGCCCCAGCATTTT.

The chain carries TRBV27 and TRBJ2-1; no definite D call. The V end was cut by 5 bases, the J end by 6 bases, with 11 bases between. CDR3 length: 13 amino acids. In germline, CDR1 is MNHEY, CDR2 SMNVEV (reference sequence). The CDR3 DNA follows: TGTGCCAGCAGTCCCCCCCTACCCAATGAGCAGTTCTTC. Translating it yields CASSPPLPNEQFF.